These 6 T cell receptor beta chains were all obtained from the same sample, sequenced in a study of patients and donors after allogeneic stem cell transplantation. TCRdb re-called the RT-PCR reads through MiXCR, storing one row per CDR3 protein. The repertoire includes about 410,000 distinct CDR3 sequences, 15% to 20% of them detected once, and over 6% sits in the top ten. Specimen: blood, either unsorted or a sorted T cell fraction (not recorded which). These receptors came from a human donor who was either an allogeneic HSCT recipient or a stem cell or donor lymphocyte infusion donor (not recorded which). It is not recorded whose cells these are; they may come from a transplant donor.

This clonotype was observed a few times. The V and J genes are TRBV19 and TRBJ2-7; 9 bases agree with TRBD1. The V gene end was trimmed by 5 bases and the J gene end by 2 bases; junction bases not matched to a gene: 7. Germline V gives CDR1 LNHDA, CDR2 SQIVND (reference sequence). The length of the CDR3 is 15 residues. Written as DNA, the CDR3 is TGTGCCAGTAGTGGCTACAGGGGGCCCGCCTACGAGCAGTACTTC. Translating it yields CASSGYRGPAYEQYF.

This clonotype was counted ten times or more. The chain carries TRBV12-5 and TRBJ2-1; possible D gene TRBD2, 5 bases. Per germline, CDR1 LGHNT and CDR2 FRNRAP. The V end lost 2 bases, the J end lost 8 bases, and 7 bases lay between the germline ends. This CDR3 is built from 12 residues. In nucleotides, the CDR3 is TGTGCTAGTGGTTTGTTCGGGGATGAGCAGTTCTTC. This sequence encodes CASGLFGDEQFF.

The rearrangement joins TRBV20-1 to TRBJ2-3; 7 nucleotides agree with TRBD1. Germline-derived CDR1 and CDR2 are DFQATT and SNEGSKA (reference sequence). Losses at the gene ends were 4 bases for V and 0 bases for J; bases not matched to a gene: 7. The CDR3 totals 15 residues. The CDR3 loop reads CSANRDSASTDTQYF. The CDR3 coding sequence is TGCAGTGCTAACCGGGACAGCGCTAGCACAGATACGCAGTATTTT.

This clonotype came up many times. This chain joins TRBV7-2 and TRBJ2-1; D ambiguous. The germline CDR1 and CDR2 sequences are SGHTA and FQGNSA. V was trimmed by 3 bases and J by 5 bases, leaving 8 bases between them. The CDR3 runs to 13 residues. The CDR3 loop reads CASSFVQNNEQFF. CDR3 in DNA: TGTGCCAGCAGCTTTGTACAGAACAATGAGCAGTTCTTC.

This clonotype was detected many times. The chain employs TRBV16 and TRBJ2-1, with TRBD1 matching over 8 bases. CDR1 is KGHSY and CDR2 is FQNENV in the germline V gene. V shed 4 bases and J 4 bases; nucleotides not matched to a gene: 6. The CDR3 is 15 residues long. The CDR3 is CASSRFQGAYNEQFF. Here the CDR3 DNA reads TGTGCCAGCAGCCGGTTCCAGGGGGCTTACAATGAGCAGTTCTTC.

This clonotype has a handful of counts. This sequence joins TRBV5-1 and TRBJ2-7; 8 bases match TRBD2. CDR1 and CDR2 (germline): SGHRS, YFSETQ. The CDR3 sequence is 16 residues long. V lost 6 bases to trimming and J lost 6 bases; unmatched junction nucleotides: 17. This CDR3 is CASNARAKRERGEQYF. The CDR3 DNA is TGCGCCAGCAATGCCAGGGCCAAGCGGGAGAGGGGCGAGCAGTACTTC.